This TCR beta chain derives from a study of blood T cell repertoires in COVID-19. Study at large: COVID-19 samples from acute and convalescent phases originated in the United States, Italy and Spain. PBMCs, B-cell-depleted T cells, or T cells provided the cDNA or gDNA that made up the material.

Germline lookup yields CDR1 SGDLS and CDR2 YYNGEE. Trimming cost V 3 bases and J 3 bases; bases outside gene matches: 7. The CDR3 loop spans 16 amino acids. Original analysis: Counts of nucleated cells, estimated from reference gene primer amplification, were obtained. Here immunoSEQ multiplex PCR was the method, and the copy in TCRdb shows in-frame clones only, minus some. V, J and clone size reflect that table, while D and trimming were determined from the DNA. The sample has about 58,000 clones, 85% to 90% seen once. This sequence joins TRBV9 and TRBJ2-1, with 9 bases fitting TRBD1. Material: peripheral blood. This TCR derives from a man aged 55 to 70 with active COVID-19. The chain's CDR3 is CASSDDRGGNYNEQFF. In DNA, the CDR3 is TGTGCCAGCAGCGACGACAGGGGGGGAAACTACAATGAGCAGTTCTTC.